The 22 T cell receptor beta chains listed next were all sequenced from one sample in a study of esophageal squamous cell carcinoma under preoperative chemotherapy. TCRdb analysed the PCR reads with MiXCR anew, one entry per CDR3 protein. This table holds 15,000 to 20,000 distinct CDR3 sequences, roughly 46% found once. Time point meaning: after preoperative PTX-NDP chemotherapy. Collection of the sample occurred from a patient given preoperative chemotherapy. The source of these receptors is a human donor with esophageal squamous cell carcinoma. The donor label of this sample is uncertain.

With regard to this clonotype: Since no conserved phenylalanine or tryptophan closes the CDR3, a read error is the likely cause. It is unclear where the CDR3 begins or ends on the DNA, so no DNA is shown, and the CDR3 is as TCRdb lists it. The V call is TRBV6-2 or TRBV6-3, the J call TRBJ2-5. Including both end residues, the CDR3 is 11 amino acids long. Germline V gives CDR1 MNHEY, CDR2 SVGEGT. CDR3 residues: CASSYGETQLS.

V usage is TRBV7-8 and J usage is TRBJ2-3; D is ambiguous. The J call may be incorrect, as the DNA end agrees better with TRBJ2-7. Germline V gene lookup returns CDR1 SGHVS and CDR2 FQNEAQ. The CDR3 spans 15 residues. The CDR3 DNA follows: TGTGCCAGGAGCCTCACGAGCCGTGAGAAGGAGACGCAGTACTTC. This sequence encodes CARSLTSREKETQYF.

V gene TRBV7-2 combines with J gene TRBJ2-1, with D perhaps matching TRBD1 (5 bases). CDR3 length: 16 residues. The V gene's germline CDR1 is SGHTA and CDR2 FQGNSA. Trimming removed 5 bases from V and 7 bases from J, with 21 bases in between. The CDR3 nucleotides are TGTGCCAGCAGCCATTTGGGGCCGGGCACTTGGAATGAGCAGTTCTTC. This gives the protein CASSHLGPGTWNEQFF.

CDR3 sequence reads: CASSPWDRELAEQFF. The CDR3 DNA reads TGTGCCAGCAGCCCGTGGGACAGGGAACTTGCTGAGCAGTTCTTC. The chain combines TRBV11-3 with TRBJ2-1; 9 nucleotides agree with TRBD1. With V trimmed by 5 bases and J by 9 bases, 11 bases remained unmatched. The CDR3 covers 15 residues. Germline loops: CDR1 SGHNT, CDR2 YENEEA.

The chain has TRBV7-9 and TRBJ2-2; D is ambiguous. The germline V gene encodes CDR1 SEHNR and CDR2 FQNEAQ (reference sequence). Trimming pared 5 bases from V and 1 base from J, leaving 2 bases between. CDR3 size: 12 residues. CDR3 loop: CASSVNTGELFF. The CDR3 region has the DNA TGTGCCAGCAGCGTGAACACCGGGGAGCTGTTTTTT.

This clonotype is judged medium-sized (0.01 to 0.1%). The rearrangement links TRBV7-9 to TRBJ2-7; 10 positions agree with TRBD2. V lost 5 bases to trimming and J lost 2 bases; unmatched junction nucleotides: 12. CDR1 SEHNR and CDR2 FQNEAQ come from the germline V gene (reference sequence). This CDR3 spans 17 amino acids. Here the CDR3 reads CASSQPPGTSVAYEQYF. The CDR3 coding sequence is TGTGCCAGCAGCCAGCCCCCCGGGACTAGCGTTGCCTACGAGCAGTACTTC.

This clonotype has only one observation. One base away lies a much larger clone, so this may be a sequencing read error. No conserved phenylalanine or tryptophan ends this CDR3, so it is likely a read error. This chain joins TRBV7-3 and TRBJ2-7, with D unresolved. The end of the DNA is better explained by TRBJ2-5, so the J call may be wrong. Germline CDR1 SGHTA, CDR2 FQGTGA. The CDR3 is 13 residues long. CDR3 in DNA: TGTGCCAGCAGCTCGAGAAACGAAGAGACCCAGTACTGC. Protein: CASSSRNEETQYC.

This rearrangement joins TRBV7-8 to TRBJ2-2; 10 nucleotides align to TRBD2. Germline CDR1 reads SGHVS; CDR2 reads FQNEAQ. The CDR3 loop spans 15 amino acids. Unmatched junction bases numbered 10, after V lost 4 bases and J lost 11 bases. CDR3 DNA: TGTGCCAGCAGCTCTGTACTAGCGGGGCTCAGTGAGCTGTTTTTT. This gives the protein CASSSVLAGLSELFF.

The CDR3 is CASSPYGRETQYF. CDR3 in DNA: TGTGCCAGCAGCCCGTACGGGCGAGAGACCCAGTACTTC. V and J are TRBV7-2 and TRBJ2-1; D is uncertain. The J call may be wrong; the DNA end is better matched by TRBJ2-5. Germline CDR1 is SGHTA and CDR2 is FQGNSA. CDR3 length: 13 residues.

The chain couples TRBV11-3 to TRBJ2-1; 13 bases are a match to TRBD2. The CDR3 runs 16 residues. J lost 5 bases, V lost 6 bases, and 7 bases had no gene match. Germline CDR1 and CDR2: SGHNT and YENEEA. This CDR3 is CASSFVTSGRHNEQFF. DNA of the CDR3: TGTGCCAGCAGTTTCGTGACTAGCGGGAGGCACAATGAGCAGTTCTTC.

This sequence joins TRBV7-2 and TRBJ2-5, with a weak D call TRBD2 (5 bases). The CDR3 runs to 14 residues. The V end was cut by 5 bases, the J end by 4 bases, with 14 bases between. CDR1 is SGHTA, CDR2 FQGNSA, per germline. The CDR3, as DNA: TGTGCCAGCAGCCCGGACGGGAACGTAGAGACCCAGTACTTC. This codes for CASSPDGNVETQYF. Variable domain in full (rest from reference TRBV7-2 and TRBJ2-5): GAGVSQSPSNKVTEKGKDVELRCDPISGHTALYWYRQSLGQGLEFLIYFQGNSAPDKSGLPSDRFSAERTGGSVSTLTIQRTQQEDSAVYLCASSPDGNVETQYFGPGTRLLVL.

Ten or more counts support this clonotype. The rearrangement links TRBV7-2 to TRBJ2-7; tentatively, D is TRBD1 or TRBD2 (5 bases each). Trimming removed 1 base from V and 2 bases from J, with 15 bases in between. Germline assignment: CDR1 SGHTA and CDR2 FQGNSA. The CDR3 sequence is 16 residues long. DNA of the CDR3: TGTGCCAGCAGCTTAGTTTCAGGCCGGGACGCCTACGAGCAGTACTTC. Its translation is CASSLVSGRDAYEQYF.

This clonotype was observed a handful of times. The chain joins TRBV7-8 to TRBJ2-4, with TRBD1 matching 7 bases. The CDR3 spans 17 residues. V gave up 3 bases and J gave up 0 bases; unmatched junction bases: 8. Germline CDR1 reads SGHVS; CDR2 reads FQNEAQ. CDR3 protein: CASSLGTGVLAKNIQYF. Here the CDR3 DNA reads TGTGCCAGCAGCTTGGGAACAGGGGTTCTAGCCAAAAACATTCAGTACTTC.

Worth noting for this clonotype: Mismatch with germline at one junction end may stem from a read error. This chain connects TRBV11-2 to TRBJ2-2, with 7 bases aligning to TRBD1. CDR1 is SGHAT, CDR2 FQNNGV, per germline. The CDR3 is made up of 15 amino acids. The CDR3 loop reads CASSPGALSTGALFF. CDR3 nucleotides: TGTGCCAGCAGCCCAGGGGCTTTGAGCACAGGGGCGCTGTTTTTT.

This chain links TRBV7-2 with TRBJ2-1; D gene ambiguous. V was cut by 2 bases and J by 4 bases, with 3 bases left in between. The germline V gene has CDR1 SGHTA and CDR2 FQGNSA. This CDR3 is 12 amino acids long. Here the CDR3 reads CASSLLYNEQFF. The CDR3 coding sequence is TGTGCCAGCAGCTTATTGTACAATGAGCAGTTCTTC.

The V gene is TRBV12-3 or TRBV12-4, the J gene TRBJ1-1; TRBD1 might be the D (5 bases). V dropped 2 bases and J dropped 6 bases, with 7 bases sitting between them. CDR3 length: 12 amino acids. The chain's CDR3 is CASSLIGAEAFF. The CDR3 region has the DNA TGTGCCAGCAGTTTAATAGGGGCTGAAGCTTTCTTT.

Concerning this clonotype: The junction and the germline gene differ at one end; a read error may be behind it. The chain links TRBV7-8 to TRBJ2-4; the D is unclear. The CDR3 has 14 residues. Germline V gene lookup returns CDR1 SGHVS and CDR2 FQNEAQ. CDR3 coding DNA: TGTGCCAGCAGCCGCCTGACAACCAAAAATACGCAGTATTTC. It encodes CASSRLTTKNTQYF.

This sequence joins TRBV18 and TRBJ2-7; D unresolved. Germline CDR1 and CDR2: KGHSH and LQKENI. This CDR3 is built from 15 residues. V was cut by 3 bases and J by 1 base, with 13 bases left in between. CDR3 loop: CASSPPQGFSYEQYF. DNA of the CDR3: TGTGCCAGCTCACCCCCGCAAGGGTTTTCCTACGAGCAGTACTTC.

This clonotype appeared once. This chain uses TRBV6-1 with TRBJ2-1, with D unclear. TRBJ2-5 matches the DNA end more closely, so the J call is doubtful. The germline V gene encodes CDR1 MNHNS and CDR2 SASEGT. CDR3 length equals 12 residues. CDR3 protein: CASRDGQETQYF. CDR3 coding DNA: TGTGCCAGCAGGGACGGACAAGAGACCCAGTACTTC.

About this clonotype itself: At one end the junction does not follow the germline gene, possibly because of a read error. The chain uses TRBV7-2 and TRBJ2-5; 9 nucleotides match TRBD2. This CDR3 region has 14 residues. CDR1 is SGHTA, CDR2 FQGNSA, per germline. The CDR3 sequence: CRGMGRGGKDTQYF. In DNA form, the CDR3 reads TGCCGCGGCATGGGGCGGGGGGGCAAAGATACGCAGTATTTC.

This rearrangement joins TRBV27 to TRBJ2-3, with 11 nucleotides matching TRBD2. The CDR3 totals 15 residues. The germline V gene has CDR1 MNHEY and CDR2 SMNVEV (reference sequence). With V trimmed by 3 bases and J by 5 bases, 4 bases remained unmatched. The CDR3 DNA is TGTGCCAGCAGTTTTAGCGGGAGGGTCCAAGATACGCAGTATTTT. Protein product: CASSFSGRVQDTQYF.

Details on this clonotype: The junction does not match germline at one end; this may be a read error. This chain uses TRBV6-1 with TRBJ2-2, with a tentative D call TRBD2 (5 bases). CDR1 MNHNS and CDR2 SASEGT come from the germline V gene. The length of the CDR3 is 14 residues. CDR3: CAGSLGVNTGELYF. For the CDR3, the DNA is TGTGCGGGCAGCCTGGGAGTCAACACCGGGGAGCTGTATTTT.